A selection of T cell receptor beta chains follows, all from one sample in a study of PD-1 blockade in mismatch repair-deficient tumors. Profiling relied on immunoSEQ multiplex PCR, and the TCRdb table lists in-frame clones only, not all of them. The repertoire holds some 66,000 clones, with about 91% as singletons. The sample in question was peripheral blood, obtained 52 weeks after starting pembrolizumab. The receptors originated from an adult with mismatch repair-deficient cancer. Both conserved end residues are part of each CDR3. D genes are given only for firm matches. The size entry is marked missing in some rows and otherwise reads once, few, many or a size class.

D	V	J	size	CDR3	DNA
TRBD1	TRBV18	TRBJ1-2	NA	CASSPGQAYGYTF	TGTGCCAGCTCACCCGGACAGGCCTATGGCTACACCTTC
TRBD1	TRBV6-1	TRBJ1-1	once	CASLGQVTEAFF	TGTGCCAGCTTAGGACAGGTCACTGAAGCTTTCTTT
TRBD2	TRBV13	TRBJ2-2	NA	CASSLGLLNTGELFF	TGTGCCAGCAGCTTGGGACTACTGAACACCGGGGAGCTGTTTTTT
NA	TRBV2	TRBJ2-7	NA	CASSAQDPYEQYF	TGTGCCAGCAGTGCACAAGACCCCTACGAGCAGTACTTC
NA	TRBV5-1	TRBJ2-1	once	CASSLGGPYNEQFF	TGCGCCAGCAGCTTGGGGGGACCTTACAATGAGCAGTTCTTC
NA	TRBV19	TRBJ2-7	NA	CASSMVGMRPYYEQYF	TGTGCCAGTAGTATGGTTGGAATGCGTCCCTACTACGAGCAGTACTTC
TRBD1	TRBV30	TRBJ2-7	NA	CAWSVRWGRGQYEQYF	TGTGCCTGGAGTGTACGTTGGGGCAGGGGGCAATACGAGCAGTACTTC
NA	TRBV9	TRBJ2-6	NA	CASSVDMSGANVLTF	TGTGCCAGCAGCGTGGACATGTCTGGGGCCAACGTCCTGACTTTC
TRBD1	TRBV4-1	TRBJ1-4	NA	CASSQEGQGYEKLFF	TGCGCCAGCAGCCAGGAGGGACAGGGTTATGAAAAACTGTTTTTT
TRBD1	TRBV30	TRBJ2-1	NA	CAWSRDSRDEQFF	TGTGCCTGGAGTAGGGACAGTCGCGATGAGCAGTTCTTC
TRBD1	TRBV5-6	TRBJ2-6	NA	CASSLGTGHSGANVLTF	TGTGCCAGCAGCCTGGGGACAGGCCACTCTGGGGCCAACGTCCTGACTTTC
NA	TRBV28	TRBJ1-5	few	CASTEGSNQPQHF	TGTGCCAGCACGGAGGGTAGCAATCAGCCCCAGCATTTT
TRBD2	TRBV9	TRBJ2-3	NA	CASSVEGGAATDTQYF	TGTGCCAGCAGCGTAGAGGGAGGGGCCGCCACAGATACGCAGTATTTT
NA	TRBV27	TRBJ1-5	NA	CASSLEGGDQPQHF	TGTGCCAGCAGTTTAGAGGGGGGCGATCAGCCCCAGCATTTT
NA	TRBV30	TRBJ2-5	NA	CAWSLNYQETQYF	TGTGCCTGGAGTTTGAACTACCAAGAGACCCAGTACTTC
NA	TRBV27	TRBJ1-5	few	CASSLVFARGQPQHF	TGTGCCAGCAGTTTGGTGTTCGCAAGGGGACAGCCCCAGCATTTT
NA	TRBV19	TRBJ2-3	NA	CASTQGEGTDTQYF	TGTGCCAGTACCCAGGGTGAGGGGACAGATACGCAGTATTTT
NA	TRBV19	TRBJ2-7	NA	CASSPQASSYEQYF	TGTGCCAGTAGCCCGCAGGCGTCCTCCTACGAGCAGTACTTC
NA	TRBV19	TRBJ2-1	NA	CASASVPYNEQFF	TGTGCCTCCGCTAGCGTCCCCTACAATGAGCAGTTCTTC
TRBD1	TRBV4-1	TRBJ2-1	once	CASSQPISPGTGSEQFF	TGCGCCAGCAGCCAACCCATAAGCCCCGGGACAGGCTCTGAGCAGTTCTTC
TRBD2	TRBV5-1	TRBJ2-7	NA	CASRRSGTSGGSYEQYF	TGCGCCAGCAGACGCTCCGGGACTAGCGGGGGATCCTACGAGCAGTACTTC
TRBD1	TRBV7-2	TRBJ1-4	NA	CASSSGTAINEKLFF	TGTGCCAGCAGCTCGGGGACAGCTATAAATGAAAAACTGTTTTTT
TRBD1	TRBV10-3	TRBJ2-7	NA	CAISGQPGQGNYEQYF	TGTGCCATCAGTGGCCAACCGGGACAGGGAAATTACGAGCAGTACTTC
TRBD1	TRBV11-2	TRBJ2-1	NA	CASSLGPRTGFNEQFF	TGTGCCAGCAGCTTAGGCCCGCGGACAGGGTTCAATGAGCAGTTCTTC
TRBD2	TRBV7-9	TRBJ2-1	NA	CASSSLNPRHGGNEQFF	TGTGCCAGCAGCTCCCTTAACCCTCGACACGGGGGGAATGAGCAGTTCTTC
TRBD1	TRBV4-1	TRBJ1-2	once	CASSQDGGTGISYGYTF	TGCGCCAGCAGCCAAGATGGTGGGACAGGGATATCTTATGGCTACACCTTC
NA	TRBV6-5	TRBJ2-7	once	CASSSLGADSYEQYF	TGTGCCAGCAGTTCCTTGGGCGCCGACTCCTACGAGCAGTACTTC
TRBD2	TRBV29-1	TRBJ2-7	NA	CSVEGLAPLSYEQYF	TGCAGCGTTGAAGGACTAGCGCCCCTCTCCTACGAGCAGTACTTC
NA	TRBV29-1	TRBJ2-3	NA	CSVDRGGERADTQYF	TGCAGCGTTGACCGAGGAGGCGAAAGGGCAGATACGCAGTATTTT
NA	TRBV2	TRBJ2-7	NA	CASSELNLHRAYEQYF	TGTGCCAGCAGTGAGCTTAACCTTCATCGGGCCTACGAGCAGTACTTC
NA	TRBV6-5	TRBJ2-7	NA	CASSNRDTIYEQYF	TGTGCCAGCAGTAACCGGGACACTATTTACGAGCAGTACTTC
TRBD2	TRBV5-6	TRBJ2-7	NA	CASIKWRRGAYEQYF	TGTGCCAGCATCAAATGGAGGCGGGGGGCCTACGAGCAGTACTTC
NA	TRBV4-2	TRBJ2-7	NA	CASSQDWLRGRSYEQYF	TGTGCCAGCAGCCAAGATTGGTTGAGGGGACGGAGCTACGAGCAGTACTTC
NA	TRBV5-1	TRBJ2-5	NA	CASSLTPGSQETQYF	TGCGCCAGCAGCTTGACCCCAGGGAGCCAAGAGACCCAGTACTTC
NA	TRBV6-5	TRBJ1-1	NA	CASSYTGTEAFF	TGTGCCAGCAGTTACACGGGCACTGAAGCTTTCTTT
NA	TRBV9	TRBJ2-4	NA	CASSATGQNIQYF	TGTGCCAGCAGCGCGACAGGACAAAACATTCAGTACTTC
NA	TRBV9	TRBJ1-5	NA	CASSVDLSNQPQHF	TGTGCCAGCAGCGTAGATCTTAGCAATCAGCCCCAGCATTTT
NA	TRBV29-1	TRBJ1-1	NA	CSVTGRADTEAFF	TGCAGCGTCACGGGCAGGGCGGACACTGAAGCTTTCTTT
TRBD2	TRBV7-9	TRBJ2-5	NA	CASSSKGISGNLETQYF	TGTGCCAGCAGCTCAAAGGGTATTAGCGGGAACCTAGAGACCCAGTACTTC
TRBD2	TRBV4-3	TRBJ2-7	NA	CASSQDPGLVYEQYF	TGCGCCAGCAGCCAGGATCCGGGACTAGTGTACGAGCAGTACTTC
NA	TRBV5-4	TRBJ1-3	few	CASSPGGSSGNTIYF	TGTGCCAGCAGCCCAGGCGGGAGCTCTGGAAACACCATATATTTT
NA	TRBV4-1	TRBJ1-1	NA	CASSHSTVWVF	TGCGCCAGCAGCCATTCCACAGTGTGGGTCTTT
TRBD2	TRBV2	TRBJ2-7	NA	CASGLTSGYEQYF	TGTGCCAGCGGCCTGACTAGCGGCTACGAGCAGTACTTC
NA	TRBV6-5	TRBJ2-2	NA	CASSYRRANTGELFF	TGTGCCAGCAGTTACCGCAGGGCTAACACCGGGGAGCTGTTTTTT
NA	TRBV5-4	TRBJ2-4	NA	CASSVGVKNIQYF	TGTGCCAGCAGCGTCGGGGTCAAAAACATTCAGTACTTC
NA	TRBV10-2	TRBJ2-7	NA	CASSKGGSYEQYF	TGCGCCAGCAGTAAAGGGGGCTCCTACGAGCAGTACTTC
NA	TRBV4-2	TRBJ2-7	few	CASSQALIREQYF	TGTGCCAGCAGCCAGGCACTCATTCGGGAGCAGTACTTC
TRBD1	TRBV28	TRBJ2-7	NA	CASSLSRQGAAYEQYF	TGTGCCAGCAGTTTATCGAGACAGGGGGCGGCCTACGAGCAGTACTTC
NA	TRBV28	TRBJ2-3	NA	CASSLVLQPTDTQYF	TGTGCCAGCAGTCTAGTCCTTCAGCCCACAGATACGCAGTATTTT
NA	TRBV6-5	TRBJ1-1	NA	CASSWAGVHTEAFF	TGTGCCAGCAGTTGGGCAGGGGTTCACACTGAAGCTTTCTTT
NA	TRBV7-3	TRBJ2-2	NA	CASSLRGYTGELFF	TGTGCCAGCAGCTTAAGGGGCTACACCGGGGAGCTGTTTTTT
TRBD2	TRBV29-1	TRBJ2-2	once	CSVAGLAGRNTGELFF	TGCAGCGTTGCGGGACTAGCCGGTCGTAACACCGGGGAGCTGTTTTTT